The sequence of this T cell receptor (beta chain) was determined in a study of T-cell memory formation after mild COVID-19. As regards this clonotype: Its antigen is still unknown.

Points from the study as a whole: Mainly in CM and EM were contracting CD4+ clones; CD8+ were in EMRA. Whether day 37 second-wave clones are SARS-CoV-2-specific was not confirmed. Clones that contracted from day 15 to 85 had balanced CD4/CD8; later expanders were CD4+ biased.

TCRdb re-derived calls from the 5' RACE reads in MiXCR, one entry per CDR3 protein. The repertoire holds about 140,000 distinct CDR3 sequences, about 15% seen once, with 12% to 15% in the top ten. The sequencing sample was made of PBMCs or a T cell subset sorted from them (not recorded which). This receptor was obtained from an adult woman who had mild COVID-19 (a few samples of this study predate the infection). Cell type and time point are not known.

For the CDR3, the DNA is TGTGCCTGGAGTGTAGGTCCCCGCGGGACTGAAGCTTTCTTT. This codes for CAWSVGPRGTEAFF. The chain couples TRBV30 to TRBJ1-1; D gene unclear. V was trimmed by 0 bases and J by 5 bases, leaving 13 bases between them. CDR3 length: 14 residues. Germline assignment: CDR1 GTSNPN and CDR2 SVGIG (reference sequence).